One and the same sample provided the 12 T cell receptor beta chains below, sequenced in a study of shared clonotypes between healthy human individuals. This table comes from immunoSEQ multiplex PCR, and its TCRdb copy is limited to in-frame clones, with some not included. The sample lists around 2,000,000 clones, over 85% occurring once. The sequenced sample consisted of naive CD4+ T cells sorted from blood. As to subset: CD45RA+ positively selected. These receptors were obtained from a young man in good health.

DNA of the CDR3: TGCGCCAGCAGCCAATCCAACACCGACAGCCCAACCTACGAGCAGTACTTC. The encoded protein is CASSQSNTDSPTYEQYF. The rearrangement joins TRBV4-3 to TRBJ2-7; D might be TRBD1 (5 bases). Trimming took 2 bases from V and 2 from J, leaving 19 bases between them. CDR3 size: 17 residues. Germline CDR1 is LGHNA and CDR2 is YSLEER.

This chain links TRBV10-3 with TRBJ2-3; D possibly corresponds to TRBD1 (5 bases). The V end lost 5 bases, the J end lost 2 bases, and 23 bases lay between the germline ends. The CDR3 has 18 residues. Germline-derived CDR1 and CDR2 are ENHRY and SYGVKD. In DNA form, the CDR3 reads TGTGCCATCAGTAGAGTCGGGCTGGACACTGGATACACAGATACGCAGTATTTT. This encodes CAISRVGLDTGYTDTQYF.

This chain uses TRBV7-9 with TRBJ2-1; no definite D call. Germline lookup yields CDR1 SEHNR and CDR2 FQNEAQ (reference sequence). This CDR3 spans 12 amino acids. The V gene lost 4 bases and the J gene lost 12 bases, with 13 bases spanning the gap. The CDR3 region is CASSSVYRRQFF. DNA of the CDR3: TGTGCCAGCAGCTCAGTCTATCGCCGGCAGTTCTTC.

The chain links TRBV7-9 to TRBJ1-1; D remains unclear. V shed 2 bases and J shed 0 bases, with 4 bases lying between them. The CDR3 has 13 amino acids. Germline V gene data show CDR1 as SEHNR and CDR2 as FQNEAQ (reference sequence). The CDR3 is CASSLWVNTEAFF. CDR3 coding DNA: TGTGCCAGCAGCTTATGGGTGAACACTGAAGCTTTCTTT.

The chain is built from TRBV25-1 and TRBJ2-7; D gene ambiguous. Trimming stripped 3 bases from V and 3 bases from J, with 9 bases between. This CDR3 has 13 residues. In germline, CDR1 is MGHDK, CDR2 SYGVNS. DNA of the CDR3: TGTGCCAGCAGTGATTCCCCCGGCTACGAGCAGTACTTC. Its translation: CASSDSPGYEQYF.

The chain recombines TRBV7-2 with TRBJ2-7, with 11 bases fitting TRBD2. The CDR3 totals 18 residues. Germline V CDR1 and CDR2: SGHTA, FQGNSA. The junction had 12 bases not matched to a gene; V was cut back by 1 base and J by 4 bases. CDR3 in amino acids: CASSLGVTSGIRLYEQYF. The CDR3 DNA follows: TGTGCCAGCAGCTTAGGGGTGACTAGCGGGATAAGACTTTACGAGCAGTACTTC.

The sample holds one count of this clone. CDR3 sequence: CASSPGFGGDTGELFF. CDR3 nucleotides: TGCGCCAGCAGCCCGGGGTTTGGAGGTGACACCGGGGAGCTGTTTTTT. V usage is TRBV5-1 and J usage is TRBJ2-2, with D maybe TRBD2 (5 bases). The CDR3 runs 16 residues. Germline V gives CDR1 SGHRS, CDR2 YFSETQ. Trimming cost V 4 bases and J 3 bases, with 16 bases left between them.

This chain joins TRBV4-1 and TRBJ1-4; D is possibly TRBD1 (5 bases). This CDR3 has 16 amino acids. V lost 4 bases and J 8 bases, leaving 20 bases between the germline ends. CDR1 is MGHRA, CDR2 YSYEKL, per germline. This CDR3 reads CASSPDLWGSEEKLFF. DNA for the CDR3: TGCGCCAGCAGCCCTGACTTATGGGGGTCGGAAGAAAAACTGTTTTTT.

A remark on this clone: Other DNA variants within this sample encode the same CDR3. V and J are TRBV11-2 and TRBJ1-3; no clear D gene. The CDR3 is 11 amino acids. Trimming removed 5 bases from V and 5 bases from J, with 4 bases in between. Germline-derived CDR1 and CDR2 are SGHAT and FQNNGV. The CDR3 loop reads CASSSRNTIYF. CDR3 sequence (DNA): TGTGCCAGCAGCAGTAGAAACACCATATATTTT.

The chain combines TRBV30 with TRBJ2-4; 12 nucleotides match TRBD2. The V segment lost 3 bases and the J segment 2 bases; nucleotides outside the gene matches: 2. This CDR3 spans 15 amino acids. Germline loops: CDR1 GTSNPN, CDR2 SVGIG (reference sequence). CDR3 region: CAWRLAGGPKNIQYF. The CDR3 DNA follows: TGTGCCTGGAGGCTAGCGGGGGGGCCCAAAAACATTCAGTACTTC.

The V and J genes are TRBV27 and TRBJ2-5, with TRBD2 matching over 8 bases. This CDR3 is built from 17 residues. V was clipped by 0 bases and J by 3 bases; unmatched bases: 9. From germline, CDR1 is MNHEY and CDR2 SMNVEV (reference sequence). The CDR3 DNA reads as TGTGCCAGCAGTTTATCTACCGGAGGACTAGCCGAAGAGACCCAGTACTTC. It specifies CASSLSTGGLAEETQYF.

With regard to this clone: This may come from a read error, since a much larger clone is one base off. The same CDR3 is also encoded by other DNA sequences in this sample. The chain carries TRBV14 and TRBJ2-7; D gene unclear. The CDR3 totals 11 residues. The V gene lost 4 bases and the J gene lost 0 bases, with 1 base spanning the gap. Germline V gives CDR1 SGHDN, CDR2 FVKESK. The CDR3, as DNA: TGTGCCAGCAGCCTCTCCTACGAGCAGTACTTC. It yields the protein CASSLSYEQYF.